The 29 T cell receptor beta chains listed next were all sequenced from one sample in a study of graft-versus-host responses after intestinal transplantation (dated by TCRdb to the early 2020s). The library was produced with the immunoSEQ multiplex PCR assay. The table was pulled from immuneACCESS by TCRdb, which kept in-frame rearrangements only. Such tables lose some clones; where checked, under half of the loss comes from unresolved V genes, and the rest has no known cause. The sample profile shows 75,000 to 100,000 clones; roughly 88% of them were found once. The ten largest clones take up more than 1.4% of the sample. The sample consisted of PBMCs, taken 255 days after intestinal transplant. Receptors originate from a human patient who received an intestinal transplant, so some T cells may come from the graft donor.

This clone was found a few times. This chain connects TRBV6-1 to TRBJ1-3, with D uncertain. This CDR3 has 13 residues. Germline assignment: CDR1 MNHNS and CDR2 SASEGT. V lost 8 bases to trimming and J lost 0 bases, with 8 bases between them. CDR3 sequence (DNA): TGTGCCAGCCGAATCCTCTCTGGAAACACCATATATTTT. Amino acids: CASRILSGNTIYF.

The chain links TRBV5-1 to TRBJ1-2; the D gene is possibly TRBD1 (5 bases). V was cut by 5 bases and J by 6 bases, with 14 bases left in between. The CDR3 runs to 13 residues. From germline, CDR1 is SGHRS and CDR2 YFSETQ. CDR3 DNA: TGCGCCAGCAGTCACGAGGAGGGGAATGGCTACACCTTC. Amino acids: CASSHEEGNGYTF.

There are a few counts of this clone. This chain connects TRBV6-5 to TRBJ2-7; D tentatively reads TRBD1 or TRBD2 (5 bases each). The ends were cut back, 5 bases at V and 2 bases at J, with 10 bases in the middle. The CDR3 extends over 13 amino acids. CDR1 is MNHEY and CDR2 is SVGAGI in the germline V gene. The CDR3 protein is CASSNGAAYEQYF. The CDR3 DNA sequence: TGTGCCAGCAGTAACGGGGCAGCCTACGAGCAGTACTTC.

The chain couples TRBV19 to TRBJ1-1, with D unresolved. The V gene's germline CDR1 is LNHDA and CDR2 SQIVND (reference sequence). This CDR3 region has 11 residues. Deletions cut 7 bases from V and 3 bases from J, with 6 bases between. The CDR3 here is CASKRDTEAFF. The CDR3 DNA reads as TGTGCCAGTAAGCGCGACACTGAAGCTTTCTTT.

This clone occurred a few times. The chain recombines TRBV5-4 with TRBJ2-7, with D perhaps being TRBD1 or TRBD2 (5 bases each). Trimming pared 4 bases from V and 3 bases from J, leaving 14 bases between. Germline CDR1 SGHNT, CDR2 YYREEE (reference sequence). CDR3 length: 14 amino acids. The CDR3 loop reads CASSLGLGHYEQYF. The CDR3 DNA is TGTGCCAGCAGCCTTGGACTGGGGCACTACGAGCAGTACTTC.

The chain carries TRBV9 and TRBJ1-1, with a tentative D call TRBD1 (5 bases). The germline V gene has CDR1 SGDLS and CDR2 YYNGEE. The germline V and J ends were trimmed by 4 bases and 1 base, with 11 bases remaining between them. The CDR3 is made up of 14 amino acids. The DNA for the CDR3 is TGTGCCAGCAGCTGGGGGTTAGGGAACACTGAAGCTTTCTTT. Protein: CASSWGLGNTEAFF.

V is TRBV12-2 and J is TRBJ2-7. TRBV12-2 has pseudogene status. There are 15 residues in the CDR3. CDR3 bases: TGTGCAAGTCGCTTAGCGAAGGTTAGCTCCTACGAGCAGTACTTC. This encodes CASRLAKVSSYEQYF.

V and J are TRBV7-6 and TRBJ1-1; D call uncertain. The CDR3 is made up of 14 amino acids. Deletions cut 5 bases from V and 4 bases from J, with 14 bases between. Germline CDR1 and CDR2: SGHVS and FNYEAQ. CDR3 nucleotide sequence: TGTGCCAGCAGCCCCTCCACCCCGATCACTGAAGCTTTCTTT. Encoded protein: CASSPSTPITEAFF.

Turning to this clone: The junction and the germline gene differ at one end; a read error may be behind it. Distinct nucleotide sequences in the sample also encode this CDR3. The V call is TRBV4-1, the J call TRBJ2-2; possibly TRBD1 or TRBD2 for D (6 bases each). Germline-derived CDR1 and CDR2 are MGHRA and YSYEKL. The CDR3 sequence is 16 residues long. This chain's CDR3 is CASSPLFRGRAGELFF. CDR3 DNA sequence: TGTGCCAGCAGCCCCTTATTTCGGGGGCGCGCCGGGGAGCTGTTTTTT.

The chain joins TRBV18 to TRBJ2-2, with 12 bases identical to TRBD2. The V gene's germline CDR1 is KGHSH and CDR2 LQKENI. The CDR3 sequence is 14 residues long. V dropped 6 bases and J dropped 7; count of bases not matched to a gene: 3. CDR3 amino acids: CASSRTSGNGELFF. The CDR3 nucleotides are TGTGCCAGCTCCCGGACTAGCGGGAACGGGGAGCTGTTTTTT.

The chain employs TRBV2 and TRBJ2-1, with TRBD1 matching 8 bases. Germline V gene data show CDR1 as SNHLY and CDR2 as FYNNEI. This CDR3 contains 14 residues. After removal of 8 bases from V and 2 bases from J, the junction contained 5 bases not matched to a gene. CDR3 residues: CASGPGGTYNEQFF. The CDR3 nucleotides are TGTGCCAGCGGCCCAGGGGGCACCTACAATGAGCAGTTCTTC.

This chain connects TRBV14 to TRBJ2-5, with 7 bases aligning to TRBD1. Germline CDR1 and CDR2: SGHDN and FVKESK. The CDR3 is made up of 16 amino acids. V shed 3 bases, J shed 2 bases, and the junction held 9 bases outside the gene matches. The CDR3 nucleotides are TGTGCCAGCAGCCACCGGGACAGTCGTTTACAAGAGACCCAGTACTTC. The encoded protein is CASSHRDSRLQETQYF.

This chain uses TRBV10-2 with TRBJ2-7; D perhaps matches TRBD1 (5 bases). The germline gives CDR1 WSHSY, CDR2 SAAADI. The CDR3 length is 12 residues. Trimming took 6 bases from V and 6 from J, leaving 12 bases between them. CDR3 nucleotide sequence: TGCGCCAGCAGGTCTCAGGGTGGCGAGCAGTACTTC. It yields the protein CASRSQGGEQYF.

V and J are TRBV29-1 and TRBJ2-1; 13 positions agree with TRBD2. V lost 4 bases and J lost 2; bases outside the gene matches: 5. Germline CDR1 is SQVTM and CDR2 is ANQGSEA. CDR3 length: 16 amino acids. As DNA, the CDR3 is TGCAGCGTTGGGGGACTAGCGGGACTAACCTACAATGAGCAGTTCTTC. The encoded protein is CSVGGLAGLTYNEQFF.

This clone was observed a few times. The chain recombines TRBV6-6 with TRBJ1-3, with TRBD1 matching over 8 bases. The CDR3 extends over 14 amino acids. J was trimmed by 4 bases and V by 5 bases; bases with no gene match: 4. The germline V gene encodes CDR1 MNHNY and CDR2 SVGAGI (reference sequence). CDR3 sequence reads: CASSLQGEGNTIYF. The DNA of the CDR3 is TGTGCCAGCAGTCTACAGGGGGAAGGAAACACCATATATTTT.

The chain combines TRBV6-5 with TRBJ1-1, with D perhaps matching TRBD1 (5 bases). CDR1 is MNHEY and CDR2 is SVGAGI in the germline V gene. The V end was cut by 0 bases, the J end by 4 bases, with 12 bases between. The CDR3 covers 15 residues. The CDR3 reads CASSYSGGVGTEAFF. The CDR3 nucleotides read TGTGCCAGCAGTTACTCCGGGGGGGTAGGCACTGAAGCTTTCTTT.

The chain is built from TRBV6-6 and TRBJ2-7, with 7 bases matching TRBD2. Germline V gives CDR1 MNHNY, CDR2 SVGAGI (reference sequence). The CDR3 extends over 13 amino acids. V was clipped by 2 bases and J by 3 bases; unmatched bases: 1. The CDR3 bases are TGTGCCAGCAGTTACGCGGGAGACTACGAGCAGTACTTC. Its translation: CASSYAGDYEQYF.

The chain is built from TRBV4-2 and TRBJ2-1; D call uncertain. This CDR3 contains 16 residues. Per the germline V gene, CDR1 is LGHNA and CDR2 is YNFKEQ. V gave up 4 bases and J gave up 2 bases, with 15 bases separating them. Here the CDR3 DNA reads TGTGCCAGCAGCCCCACCGGTGGCGGCACCTACAATGAGCAGTTCTTC. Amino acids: CASSPTGGGTYNEQFF.

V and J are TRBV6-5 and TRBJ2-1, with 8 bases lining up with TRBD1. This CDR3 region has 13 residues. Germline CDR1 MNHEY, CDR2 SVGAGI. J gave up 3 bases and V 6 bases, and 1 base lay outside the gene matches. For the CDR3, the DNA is TGTGCCAGCAGGGACAGGGTCTACAATGAGCAGTTCTTC. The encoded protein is CASRDRVYNEQFF.

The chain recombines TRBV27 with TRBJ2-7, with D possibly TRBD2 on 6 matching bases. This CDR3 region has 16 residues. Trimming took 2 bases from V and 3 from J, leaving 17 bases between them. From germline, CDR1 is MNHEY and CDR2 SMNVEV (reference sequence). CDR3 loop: CASSLTRAGLGYEQYF. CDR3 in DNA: TGTGCCAGCAGTTTAACCCGGGCGGGATTAGGCTACGAGCAGTACTTC.

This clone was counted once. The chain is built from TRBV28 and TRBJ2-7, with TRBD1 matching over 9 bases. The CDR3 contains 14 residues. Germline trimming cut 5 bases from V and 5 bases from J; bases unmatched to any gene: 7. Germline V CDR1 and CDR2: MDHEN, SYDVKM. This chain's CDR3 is CASSVTGGWHEQYV. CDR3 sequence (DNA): TGTGCCAGCAGTGTGACAGGGGGGTGGCACGAGCAGTACGTC.

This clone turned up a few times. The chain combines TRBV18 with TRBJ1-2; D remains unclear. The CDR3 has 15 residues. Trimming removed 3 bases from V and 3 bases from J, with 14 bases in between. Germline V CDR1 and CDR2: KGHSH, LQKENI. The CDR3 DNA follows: TGTGCCAGCTCACCCTCGAGAGGGCGAGACTATGGCTACACCTTC. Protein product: CASSPSRGRDYGYTF.

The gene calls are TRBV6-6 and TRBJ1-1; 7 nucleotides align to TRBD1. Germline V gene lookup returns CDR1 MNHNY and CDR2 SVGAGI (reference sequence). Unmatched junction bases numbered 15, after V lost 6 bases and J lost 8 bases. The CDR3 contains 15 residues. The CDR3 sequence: CASSRNQDRSAEAFF. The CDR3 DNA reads TGTGCCAGCAGCCGTAACCAGGACAGGAGTGCAGAAGCTTTCTTT.

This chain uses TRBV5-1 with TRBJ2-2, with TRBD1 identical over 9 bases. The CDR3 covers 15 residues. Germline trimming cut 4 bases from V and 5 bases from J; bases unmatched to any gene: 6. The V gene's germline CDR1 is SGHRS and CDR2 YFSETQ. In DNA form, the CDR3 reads TGCGCCAGCAGCAACGGACAGGGGAGGACCGGGGAGCTGTTTTTT. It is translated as CASSNGQGRTGELFF.

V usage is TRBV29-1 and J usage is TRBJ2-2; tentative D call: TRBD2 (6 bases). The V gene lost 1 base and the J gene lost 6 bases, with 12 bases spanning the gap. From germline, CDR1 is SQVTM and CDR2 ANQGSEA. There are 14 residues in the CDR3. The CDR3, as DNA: TGCAGCGTTGAAGGTCAGGGAGGTCCCGGGGAGCTGTTTTTT. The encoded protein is CSVEGQGGPGELFF.

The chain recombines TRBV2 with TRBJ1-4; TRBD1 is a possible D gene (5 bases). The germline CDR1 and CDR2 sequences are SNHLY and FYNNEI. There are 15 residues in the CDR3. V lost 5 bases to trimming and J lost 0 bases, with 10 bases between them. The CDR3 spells CASSLDTTTNEKLFF. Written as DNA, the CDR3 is TGTGCCAGCAGTTTGGACACAACAACTAATGAAAAACTGTTTTTT.

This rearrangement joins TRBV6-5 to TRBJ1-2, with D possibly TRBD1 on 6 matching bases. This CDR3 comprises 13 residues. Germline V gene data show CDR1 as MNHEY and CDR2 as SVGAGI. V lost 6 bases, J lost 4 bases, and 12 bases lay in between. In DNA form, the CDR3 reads TGTGCCAGCAGGGGACACGTCTTCTATGGCTACACCTTC. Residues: CASRGHVFYGYTF.

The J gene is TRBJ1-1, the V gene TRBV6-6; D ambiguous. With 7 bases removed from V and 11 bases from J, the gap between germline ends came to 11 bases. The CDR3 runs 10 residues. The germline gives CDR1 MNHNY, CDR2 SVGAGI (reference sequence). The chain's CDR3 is CASKSGEAFF. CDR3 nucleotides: TGTGCCAGCAAATCCGGGGAGGCTTTCTTT.

The chain's CDR3 is CASSIGQGNNEQFF. Here the CDR3 DNA reads TGTGCCAGTAGTATAGGACAGGGCAACAATGAGCAGTTCTTC. The chain has TRBV19 and TRBJ2-1; 7 bases fit TRBD1. V lost 1 base, J lost 5 bases, and 2 bases stayed unmatched. The germline CDR1 and CDR2 sequences are LNHDA and SQIVND (reference sequence). CDR3 length: 14 amino acids.